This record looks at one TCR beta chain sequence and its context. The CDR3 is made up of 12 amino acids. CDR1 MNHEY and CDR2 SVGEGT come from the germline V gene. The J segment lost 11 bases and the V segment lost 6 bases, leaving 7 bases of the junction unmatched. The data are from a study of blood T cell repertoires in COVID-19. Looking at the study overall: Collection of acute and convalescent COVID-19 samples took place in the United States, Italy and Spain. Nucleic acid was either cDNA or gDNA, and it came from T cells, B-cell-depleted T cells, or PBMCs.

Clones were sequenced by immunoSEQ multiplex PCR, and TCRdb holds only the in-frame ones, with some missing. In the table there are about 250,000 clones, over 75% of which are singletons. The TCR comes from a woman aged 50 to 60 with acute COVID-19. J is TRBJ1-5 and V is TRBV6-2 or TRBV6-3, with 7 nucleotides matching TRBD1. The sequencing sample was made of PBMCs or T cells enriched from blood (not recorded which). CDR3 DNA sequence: TGTGCCAGCAGCCCCAGGGGGTCGACCCAGCATTTT. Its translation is CASSPRGSTQHF.